The rows below give T cell receptor beta chains drawn from one sample of a study of graft-versus-host responses after intestinal transplantation. Their recognized antigens are unknown. Using immunoSEQ multiplex PCR, the repertoire was profiled, and TCRdb retains in-frame clones only, with some absent. The table records about 97,000 clones, about nine tenths of them present only once. The specimen was unstimulated CD4+ T cells sorted from spleen or lymph node cells, collected before transplant. The receptors come from a human donor who was the organ donor for an intestinal transplant. CDR3s include the opening cysteine and the closing phenylalanine or tryptophan. D genes are given only for firm matches. Clone size appears in some rows only: once, few, many, or a class for an expanded clone.

J	V	D	size	DNA	CDR3
TRBJ2-7	TRBV4-1	NA	NA	TGCGCCAGCAGCCACCACCCGGGGGACTCGACCTCCGAGCAGTACTTC	CASSHHPGDSTSEQYF
TRBJ2-1	TRBV11-3	TRBD2	NA	TGTGCCAGCAGCTTAGCGGGGGGGGGCTCCTACAATGAGCAGTTCTTC	CASSLAGGGSYNEQFF
TRBJ1-6	TRBV18	NA	NA	TGTGCCAGCTCACCAAAGGCGGCAGTCAATCTAGATTCACCCCTCCACTTT	CASSPKAAVNLDSPLHF
TRBJ2-5	TRBV11-2	NA	NA	TGTGCCAGCAGCCGCCTGCGAGGGGGAGGGGAAGAGACCCAGTACTTC	CASSRLRGGGEETQYF
TRBJ2-7	TRBV6-6	TRBD2	NA	TGTGCCAGTTGGGGGGGAGCCTACGAGCAGTACTTC	CASWGGAYEQYF
TRBJ2-5	TRBV7-2	TRBD2	NA	TGTGCCACCCGGACCCGGGGGGGAAACCTAGAGACCCAGTACTTC	CATRTRGGNLETQYF
TRBJ1-1	TRBV30	NA	NA	TGTGCCTTCGGGTGGCCTGAAGCTTTCTTT	CAFGWPEAFF
TRBJ1-3	TRBV7-2	NA	NA	TGTGCCAGCAGCTTAGTTGGGAGCTCTGGAAACACCATATATTTT	CASSLVGSSGNTIYF
TRBJ2-7	TRBV19	TRBD1	NA	TGTGCCAGTATGGGGACAGGGGTCCACGAGCAGTACTTC	CASMGTGVHEQYF
TRBJ2-1	TRBV19	NA	NA	TGTGCCAGTAGTATTTACGACAGTAGCTCCTACAATGAGCAGTTCTTC	CASSIYDSSSYNEQFF
TRBJ1-6	TRBV5-8	NA	NA	TGTGCCAGCAGCTTCCAGGGTCATTCACCCCTCCACTTT	CASSFQGHSPLHF
TRBJ1-3	TRBV5-5	NA	NA	TGTGCCAGCAGCTTGCCCGGGAATGGAAACACCATATATTTT	CASSLPGNGNTIYF
TRBJ1-6	TRBV23-1	NA	NA	TGCGCCAGCAGTCAATCGAGCGGGCCCACCATAAGCTCCTATAATTCACCCCTCCACTTT	CASSQSSGPTISSYNSPLHF
TRBJ2-7	TRBV4-2	TRBD1	NA	TGTGCCAGCAGCCCCGGGGCAGGACAGGCCACCTACGAGCAGTACTTC	CASSPGAGQATYEQYF
TRBJ1-4	TRBV4-2	TRBD1	NA	TGTGCCAGCAGCCTCCAGACAGGGGCAGAAAAACTGTTTTTT	CASSLQTGAEKLFF
TRBJ2-3	TRBV27	TRBD2	NA	TGTGCCAGCATGCTTGCGGGGGGGCACGGTACGCAGTATTTT	CASMLAGGHGTQYF
TRBJ2-7	TRBV7-2	NA	NA	TGTGCCAGCAGCCAGGCGATCGAGCAGTACTTC	CASSQAIEQYF
TRBJ2-5	TRBV6-5	NA	NA	TGTGCCAGCAGTTACTCGGGCGGGGGCACCCAAGAGACCCAGTACTTC	CASSYSGGGTQETQYF
TRBJ2-3	TRBV29-1	NA	NA	TGCAGCGTTATCCAGGGGGGCGATACGCAGTATTTT	CSVIQGGDTQYF
TRBJ2-7	TRBV7-2	TRBD1	NA	TGTGCCAGCAGCTTACCCGGCACAGGGGTCTCCTACGAGCAGTACTTC	CASSLPGTGVSYEQYF
TRBJ2-5	TRBV7-8	TRBD1	NA	TGTGCCAGCAGCGCCCAGGGACAGGGGGGCCAAGAGACCCAGTACTTC	CASSAQGQGGQETQYF
TRBJ2-5	TRBV7-3	TRBD2	NA	TGTGCCAGCAGCTTGACCGGGGGGAGGGAAGAGACCCAGTACTTC	CASSLTGGREETQYF
TRBJ2-2	TRBV10-3	TRBD1	NA	TGTGCCATCAGCGGGACAGGGCCCTCAGCGGACACCGGGGAGCTGTTTTTT	CAISGTGPSADTGELFF
TRBJ1-5	TRBV28	NA	once	TGTGCCAGCAGTTTACCAGGGGCCGGGGGGGCCAGCAATCAGCCCCAGCATTTT	CASSLPGAGGASNQPQHF
TRBJ2-3	TRBV29-1	NA	NA	TGCAGCGCAGAGGGGGACTATCTGGGGGGTACGCAGTATTTT	CSAEGDYLGGTQYF
TRBJ2-7	TRBV5-5	NA	NA	TGTGCCAGCGGTCAGGACAGCACCTACGAGCAGTACTTC	CASGQDSTYEQYF
TRBJ2-2	TRBV29-1	NA	NA	TGCAGCGTGGCAGGGGCCGCGAACACCGGGGAGCTGTTTTTT	CSVAGAANTGELFF
TRBJ2-1	TRBV10-3	TRBD2	NA	TGTGCCATCAATAAAAAGACTAGCGGGGCTCGTTGGGAGCAGTTCTTC	CAINKKTSGARWEQFF
TRBJ2-7	TRBV4-1	NA	NA	TGCGCCAGCAGCCAAGAACCAGGTATGCCCTACGAGCAGTACTTC	CASSQEPGMPYEQYF
TRBJ1-1	TRBV14	TRBD1	NA	TGTGCCAGCAGCCCCCTCCAGGGGGGCGGCACTGAAGCTTTCTTT	CASSPLQGGGTEAFF
TRBJ2-7	TRBV13	NA	NA	TGTGCCAGCAGCCAGGGGTCAGGGGGACTCTACGAGCAGTACTTC	CASSQGSGGLYEQYF
TRBJ2-7	TRBV5-1	TRBD1	NA	TGCGCCAGCAGCTCCGGGACAGGGGGCTACGAGCAGTACTTC	CASSSGTGGYEQYF
TRBJ2-2	TRBV6-5	TRBD1	NA	TGTGCCAGCACCCCCGGGACAGGGTTTCCCGGGGAGCTGTTTTTT	CASTPGTGFPGELFF
TRBJ2-5	TRBV9	NA	NA	TGTGCCAGCAGCGTAGAGTGGGGGCCACGGGAGACCCAGTACTTC	CASSVEWGPRETQYF
TRBJ1-2	TRBV29-1	TRBD1	once	TGCAGCGTTCCTTGGACAGGGGGAAGATATGGCTACACCTTC	CSVPWTGGRYGYTF
TRBJ1-1	TRBV5-1	TRBD1	NA	TGCGCCAGCAGCTTGGGGGGCCGACAGGGGGTCACTGAAGCTTTCTTT	CASSLGGRQGVTEAFF
TRBJ1-2	TRBV5-1	TRBD1	NA	TGCGCCAGCAGCTTGTGGGCCCACAGGGGGCGGTTGCGGGGATCGGATGGCTACACCTTC	CASSLWAHRGRLRGSDGYTF
TRBJ2-5	TRBV19	TRBD1	NA	TGTGCCAGTAGTATAGGAGGGGGCCGAGAGACCCAGTACTTC	CASSIGGGRETQYF
TRBJ2-7	TRBV11-2	TRBD1	NA	TGTGCCAGCAGCTGGGGCCCAGGACAGGGGGCAAGGGAGCAGTACTTC	CASSWGPGQGAREQYF
TRBJ1-1	TRBV6-1	TRBD1	NA	TGTGCCAGCAGTAAATCGACAGGGGGCCATACTGAAGCTTTCTTT	CASSKSTGGHTEAFF
TRBJ1-6	TRBV9	NA	NA	TGTGCCAGCAGCGTAGCGGGAAATTCACCCCTCCACTTT	CASSVAGNSPLHF
TRBJ2-3	TRBV9	NA	NA	TGTGCCAGCAGCGTAGTGGGCACGTCCACAGATACGCAGTATTTT	CASSVVGTSTDTQYF
TRBJ2-1	TRBV18	TRBD2	NA	TGTGCCAGCTCACCACAAACTAGCGCCTACAATGAGCAGTTCTTC	CASSPQTSAYNEQFF
TRBJ1-2	TRBV7-6	NA	NA	TGTGCCAGCAGCCCGAGTAGCACAACGAACTATGGCTACACCTTC	CASSPSSTTNYGYTF
TRBJ1-4	TRBV4-2	NA	NA	TGTGCCAGCAGCCAAGGGGGAGAGGGCATAGCTAATGAAAAACTGTTTTTT	CASSQGGEGIANEKLFF
TRBJ2-1	TRBV27	NA	NA	TGTGCCAGCAGTTCCCGGACAGTTTACAATGAGCAGTTCTTC	CASSSRTVYNEQFF
TRBJ1-5	TRBV7-9	NA	few	TGTGCCAGCAGCCCTGGGGGGATTCAGCCCCAGCATTTT	CASSPGGIQPQHF
TRBJ2-3	TRBV5-4	NA	NA	TGTGCCAGCAGCCCCGGACTAACCCCAGATACGCAGTATTTT	CASSPGLTPDTQYF
TRBJ2-5	TRBV7-2	TRBD1	NA	TGTGCCAGCAGCTTAGACAGGGGGCCCCAAGAGACCCAGTACTTC	CASSLDRGPQETQYF
TRBJ2-1	TRBV7-3	NA	NA	TGTGCCAGCAGCTTAACAGGGGGTGAGCAGTTCTTC	CASSLTGGEQFF
TRBJ1-6	TRBV5-1	NA	NA	TGCGCCAGCAGCTTGGGACAGCACAGCTCCTATAATTCACCCCTCCACTTT	CASSLGQHSSYNSPLHF
TRBJ1-3	TRBV4-2	TRBD1	NA	TGTGCCAGCAGCCAAGTGCAGGGGGGTAGTGGAAACACCATATATTTT	CASSQVQGGSGNTIYF
TRBJ1-4	TRBV6-1	TRBD1	NA	TGTGCCACCACGGGACAGGGCCGGTGGGAAAAACTGTTTTTT	CATTGQGRWEKLFF
TRBJ2-1	TRBV7-3	NA	NA	TGTGCCAGCAGCTTAGCGGTTAGCTCCTACAATGAGCAGTTCTTC	CASSLAVSSYNEQFF
TRBJ1-1	TRBV7-3	NA	once	TGTGCCAGCAGCTCGCAAACAGGGTTGGACACTGAAGCTTTCTTT	CASSSQTGLDTEAFF
TRBJ2-3	TRBV19	NA	NA	TGTGCCAGTAGGGCACCGGGACACCCACGCACAGATACGCAGTATTTT	CASRAPGHPRTDTQYF
TRBJ1-6	TRBV18	TRBD1	NA	TGTGCCAGCACCGAAGGGGGCACGGGTTCACCCCTCCACTTT	CASTEGGTGSPLHF
TRBJ1-4	TRBV7-2	NA	NA	TGTGCCAGCAGCTTAGGTCCGACTAATGAAAAACTGTTTTTT	CASSLGPTNEKLFF